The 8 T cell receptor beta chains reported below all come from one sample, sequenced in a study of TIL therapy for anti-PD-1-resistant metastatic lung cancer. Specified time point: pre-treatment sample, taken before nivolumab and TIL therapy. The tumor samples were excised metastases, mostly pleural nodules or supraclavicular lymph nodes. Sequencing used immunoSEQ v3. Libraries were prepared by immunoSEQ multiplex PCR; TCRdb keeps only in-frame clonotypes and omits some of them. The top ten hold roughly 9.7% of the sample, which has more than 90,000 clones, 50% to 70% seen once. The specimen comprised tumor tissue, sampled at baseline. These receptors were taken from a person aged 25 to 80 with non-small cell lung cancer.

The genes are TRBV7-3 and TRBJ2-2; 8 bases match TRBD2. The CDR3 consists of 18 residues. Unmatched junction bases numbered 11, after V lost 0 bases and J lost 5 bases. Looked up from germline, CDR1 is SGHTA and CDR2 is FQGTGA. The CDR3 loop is CASSLTGPSGSYTGELFF. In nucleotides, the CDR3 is TGTGCCAGCAGCTTAACCGGGCCAAGCGGGAGCTATACCGGGGAGCTGTTTTTT.

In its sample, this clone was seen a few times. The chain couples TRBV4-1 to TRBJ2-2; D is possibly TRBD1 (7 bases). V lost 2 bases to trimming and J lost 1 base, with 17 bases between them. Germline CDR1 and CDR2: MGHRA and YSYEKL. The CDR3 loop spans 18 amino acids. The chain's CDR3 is CASSQKPIQGGNTGELFF. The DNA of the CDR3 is TGCGCCAGCAGCCAAAAACCTATCCAGGGGGGGAACACCGGGGAGCTGTTTTTT.

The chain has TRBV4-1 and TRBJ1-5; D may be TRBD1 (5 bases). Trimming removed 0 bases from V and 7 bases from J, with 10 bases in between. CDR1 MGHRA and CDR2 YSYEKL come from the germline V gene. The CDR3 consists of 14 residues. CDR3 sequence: CASSQEGAGQPQHF. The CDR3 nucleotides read TGCGCCAGCAGCCAAGAAGGGGCTGGGCAGCCCCAGCATTTT.

Written as DNA, the CDR3 is TGTGCCAGCAGTGATGTGGGACTAGCGGTTCAAACCGGGGAGCTGTTTTTT. It encodes CASSDVGLAVQTGELFF. This chain links TRBV2 with TRBJ2-2; 11 nucleotides agree with TRBD2. The J segment lost 5 bases and the V segment lost 3 bases, leaving 8 bases of the junction unmatched. The CDR3 extends over 17 amino acids. Per germline, CDR1 SNHLY and CDR2 FYNNEI.

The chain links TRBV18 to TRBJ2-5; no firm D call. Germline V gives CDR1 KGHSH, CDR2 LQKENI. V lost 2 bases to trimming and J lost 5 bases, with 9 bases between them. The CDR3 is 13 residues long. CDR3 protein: CASSPGNRETQYF. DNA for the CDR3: TGTGCCAGCTCACCAGGGAATAGGGAGACCCAGTACTTC.

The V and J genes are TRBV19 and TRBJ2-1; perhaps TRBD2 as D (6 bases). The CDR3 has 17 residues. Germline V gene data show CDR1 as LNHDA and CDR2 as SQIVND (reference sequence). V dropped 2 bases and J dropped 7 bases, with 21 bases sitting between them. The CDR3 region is CASSISHWAGIGNEQFF. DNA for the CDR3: TGTGCCAGTAGTATAAGCCATTGGGCGGGAATAGGAAATGAGCAGTTCTTC. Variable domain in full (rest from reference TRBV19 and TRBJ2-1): DGGITQSPKYLFRKEGQNVTLSCEQNLNHDAMYWYRQDPGQGLRLIYYSQIVNDFQKGDIAEGYSVSREKKESFPLTVTSAQKNPTAFYLCASSISHWAGIGNEQFFGPGTRLTVL.

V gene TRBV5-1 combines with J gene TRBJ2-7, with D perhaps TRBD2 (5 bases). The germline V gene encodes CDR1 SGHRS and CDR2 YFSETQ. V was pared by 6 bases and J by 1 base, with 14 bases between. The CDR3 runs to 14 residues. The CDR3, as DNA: TGCGCCAGCAAGGGCGGAACTAGATCCTACGAGCAGTACTTC. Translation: CASKGGTRSYEQYF.

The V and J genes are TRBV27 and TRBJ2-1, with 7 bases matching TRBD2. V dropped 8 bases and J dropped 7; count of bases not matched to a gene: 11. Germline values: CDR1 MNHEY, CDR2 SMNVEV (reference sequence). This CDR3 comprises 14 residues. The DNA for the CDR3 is TGTGCCAGCTCCCCTAGCGGAGGAGGGAATGAGCAGTTCTTC. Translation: CASSPSGGGNEQFF.